This T cell receptor (beta chain) stems from a study of vaccination and CD4 T cells after COVID-19. Whole-study context: Sampling that followed vaccination took place a median around 70 days after dose two, within a range of 14 to 241. Each of the control cultures got a CEFX pool, an HIV-1 Nef pool, or no peptide.

This clonotype was detected a few times. Its antigen remains unidentified. Sequencing of the DNA from cultured CD4+ T cells was carried out with the Oncomine TCR Beta short-read assay. MiXCR, applied by TCRdb to the PCR reads, yields one record per CDR3 protein. The sample carries 9,500 to 13,000 distinct CDR3 sequences, 35% to 50% recorded once. Treatment noted: approximately nine-day PBMC culture with coronavirus spike peptide pools or control peptides (ViraFEST assay). Expansion of antigen-specific T cells with peptide pools by ViraFEST preceded sequencing of TCRs. General study points: Within convalescent individuals, 304 out of 307 vaccine-specific clones proved to be spike mono-reactive.

The germline gives CDR1 SGHNT, CDR2 YENEEA. V trimming: 0 bases; J trimming: 3 bases; junction bases outside the gene matches: 4. This CDR3 comprises 16 residues. The origin of this receptor is a human donor who had recovered from COVID-19. The V call is TRBV11-3, the J call TRBJ2-3; the match to TRBD2 covers 9 bases. Sequences were obtained from CD4+ T cells from blood, cultured in vitro. Here the CDR3 DNA reads TGTGCCAGCAGCTTAGATAGCGGGGGCCGGACAGATACGCAGTATTTT. Amino acids: CASSLDSGGRTDTQYF.